This is a list of T cell receptor beta chains from one sample in a study of somatic mutations in cytotoxic T cells in rheumatoid arthritis. Profiled with immunoSEQ multiplex PCR; TCRdb holds only in-frame clones, not every one. The sample shows roughly 9,800 clones, over 70% of them seen only once. The source material was CD8+ T cells sorted from blood. These receptors came from a man aged 45-65 years in good health. Each CDR3 is given with its conserved first and last residue. A D gene is named only where the DNA matches it firmly. Expanded clones get a size class; other rows say once, few or many, or leave the size out.

cdr3_nt,cdr3_aa,j_call,d_call,v_call,clone_size
TGTGCCAGCAGTCCCGCGGGACAGATTTTTCGGCCCCAGCATTTT,CASSPAGQIFRPQHF,TRBJ1-5,TRBD1,TRBV27,NA
TGTGCCAGCAGTTTACCAGCGGGAGGGATCAATGAGCAGTTCTTC,CASSLPAGGINEQFF,TRBJ2-1,TRBD2,TRBV28,NA
TGTGCCAGCAGCCAAGAGGCCAGGGGGCTGGAGACCCAGTACTTC,CASSQEARGLETQYF,TRBJ2-5,TRBD1,TRBV14,NA
TGTGCCAGCAACCACCCGACAGGGACGACAGATACGCAGTATTTT,CASNHPTGTTDTQYF,TRBJ2-3,TRBD1,TRBV6-6,once
TGTGCCAGCAGCCTCCTCCCCGGCAGGGGAAACTACAATGAGCAGTTCTTC,CASSLLPGRGNYNEQFF,TRBJ2-1,NA,TRBV9,NA
TGTGCCATCAGTGAGTCCCCAGGGTTGTTGGACGAGCAGTACTTC,CAISESPGLLDEQYF,TRBJ2-7,NA,TRBV10-3,NA
TGTGCCTCCACCTTGGGACTAGCGGGAGAGATCCACGACGAGCAGTACTTC,CASTLGLAGEIHDEQYF,TRBJ2-7,TRBD2,TRBV30,NA
TGTGCCAGCAGCTTAGATGGGACAGGGGCTACTAACTATGGCTACACCTTC,CASSLDGTGATNYGYTF,TRBJ1-2,TRBD1,TRBV11-2,NA
TGTGCCACCAGCCCCGTGAGAGCCCGGGATACGCAGTATTTT,CATSPVRARDTQYF,TRBJ2-3,NA,TRBV15,NA
TGTGCCAGCAGCCAAGCGGGGGGACGGGACGAGCAGTACTTC,CASSQAGGRDEQYF,TRBJ2-7,TRBD2,TRBV4-1,NA
TGTGCCATACTAGCGGGGGGACTGTACAATGAGCAGTTCTTC,CAILAGGLYNEQFF,TRBJ2-1,TRBD2,TRBV7-9,NA
TGCGCCAGCAGCCTGTCCCGGGACACCAACTATGGCTACACCTTC,CASSLSRDTNYGYTF,TRBJ1-2,NA,TRBV4-1,NA
TGTGCCAGTAGTATGGACCGGGACAGGGGGACCTACGAGCAGTACTTC,CASSMDRDRGTYEQYF,TRBJ2-7,TRBD1,TRBV19,NA
TGCGCCAGCAGCCCCGGGACAGGAGAATACAATGAGCAGTTCTTC,CASSPGTGEYNEQFF,TRBJ2-1,TRBD1,TRBV5-1,NA
TGCGCCAGCAGCCCTGTTCCACTGCCCGAAAGCACAGATACGCAGTATTTT,CASSPVPLPESTDTQYF,TRBJ2-3,NA,TRBV4-3,NA
TGTGCCAGCAGCGGGGCCTACGAGCAGTACTTC,CASSGAYEQYF,TRBJ2-7,NA,TRBV27,NA
TGCGCCAGCAGCCAAGTCGGGACAGGGATCTACGAGCAGTACTTC,CASSQVGTGIYEQYF,TRBJ2-7,TRBD1,TRBV4-1,NA
TGTGCCAGCAGTTACGAACGAGGTACTGAGCAGTTCTTC,CASSYERGTEQFF,TRBJ2-1,NA,TRBV6-5,NA
TGTGCCAGTAGTATAAAGGTGACAGGGTGGAAAAACTATGGCTACACCTTC,CASSIKVTGWKNYGYTF,TRBJ1-2,TRBD1,TRBV19,NA
TGTGCCATTTTAACAGCTAACTATGGCTACACCTTC,CAILTANYGYTF,TRBJ1-2,NA,TRBV10-3,NA
TGTGCCAGCAGCCCATTAGGGGGCACTGAAGCTTTCTTT,CASSPLGGTEAFF,TRBJ1-1,NA,TRBV5-4,NA
TGTGCCAGCAGTCCCAGAGGGGGTTACTATGGCTACACCTTC,CASSPRGGYYGYTF,TRBJ1-2,NA,TRBV27,NA
TGTGCCAGCAGTTACTCGGTCAGTTTTTACGAGCAGTACTTC,CASSYSVSFYEQYF,TRBJ2-7,NA,TRBV6-5,NA
TGTGCCAGCAGCTTAGCGGGGACTAGCGGGGACTTCACAGATACGCAGTATTTT,CASSLAGTSGDFTDTQYF,TRBJ2-3,TRBD2,TRBV7-2,NA
TGTGCCAGCAGCTCCGGGAAAGGTACAGATACGCAGTATTTT,CASSSGKGTDTQYF,TRBJ2-3,NA,TRBV5-6,NA
TGTGCCAGCAGCCCCCGGGGAGGGGGGTACGAGCAGTACTTC,CASSPRGGGYEQYF,TRBJ2-7,NA,TRBV9,NA
TGCGCCAGCAGCCAAGATACGGGGGGGCCCGCCGAGCAGTACTTC,CASSQDTGGPAEQYF,TRBJ2-7,TRBD2,TRBV4-3,NA